These T cell receptor beta chains were read from a single sample in a study of long-term antiretroviral therapy in people with HIV. Generated by immunoSEQ multiplex PCR, the TCRdb table keeps only in-frame clones and is missing some. The sample shows under 20,000 clones, 75% to 85% of them seen only once. The sequencing used unsorted PBMCs, collected 0.1 years before starting antiretroviral therapy. Receptor source: a man younger than 35 with HIV. Both conserved end residues are part of each CDR3. Fields, in order: D gene, clone size, V gene, J gene, CDR3 DNA, CDR3 protein. The D gene is left open where the match is weak. For some rows the clone size is stated as once, few or many, or as a class when expanded; others skip it.

D: .
size: .
V: TRBV5-1
J: TRBJ2-7
DNA: TGCGCCAGCAGCGAGCAGGGTCCCCTTTACGAGCAGTACTTC
CDR3: CASSEQGPLYEQYF

D: TRBD1
size: few
V: TRBV5-4
J: TRBJ2-7
DNA: TGTGCCAGCAGTTTTAGGGGGCCGGATGACGAGCAGTACTTC
CDR3: CASSFRGPDDEQYF

D: .
size: .
V: TRBV6-5
J: TRBJ1-2
DNA: TGTGCCAGCAGTTACTTACAGAGTCCTAACTATGGCTACACCTTC
CDR3: CASSYLQSPNYGYTF

D: .
size: once
V: TRBV5-6
J: TRBJ2-7
DNA: TGTGCCAGCAGCTTGGGAACCCGCGGCTACGAGCAGTACTTC
CDR3: CASSLGTRGYEQYF

D: .
size: .
V: TRBV7-7
J: TRBJ1-1
DNA: TGTGCCAGCAGCTTAAGGGAGAACACTGAAGCTTTCTTT
CDR3: CASSLRENTEAFF

D: TRBD1
size: .
V: TRBV7-6
J: TRBJ1-2
DNA: TGTGCCAGCAGCTTAGCCCTGGGGGGGACAGGCCCCTATGGCTACACCTTC
CDR3: CASSLALGGTGPYGYTF

D: .
size: .
V: TRBV4-2
J: TRBJ2-7
DNA: TGTGCCAGCAGCCAAGACTTTACTGCGGTCGAGCAGTACTTC
CDR3: CASSQDFTAVEQYF

D: .
size: .
V: TRBV6-5
J: TRBJ2-7
DNA: TGTGCCAGCAGCCATCCGGACAGGAGGGCCTACGAGCAGTACTTC
CDR3: CASSHPDRRAYEQYF

D: .
size: .
V: TRBV13
J: TRBJ2-2
DNA: TGTGCCAGCAGCCTCGTCCATAGGGACGCGAACACCGGGGAGCTGTTTTTT
CDR3: CASSLVHRDANTGELFF

D: .
size: .
V: TRBV28
J: TRBJ2-7
DNA: TGTGCCAGCAGTGGACGGACAGTGGGGGAGCAGTACTTC
CDR3: CASSGRTVGEQYF

D: .
size: few
V: TRBV6-4
J: TRBJ1-6
DNA: TGTGCCAGCACAGCGCGTCAGGGTTCACCCCTCCACTTT
CDR3: CASTARQGSPLHF

D: .
size: .
V: TRBV4-1
J: TRBJ2-5
DNA: TGCGCCAGCAGCCAACTTGGGGGTGAGACCCAGTACTTC
CDR3: CASSQLGGETQYF

D: .
size: .
V: TRBV7-9
J: TRBJ1-1
DNA: TGTGCCAGCAGCTTAGGTGGACTGCTTAACACTGAAGCTTTCTTT
CDR3: CASSLGGLLNTEAFF

D: TRBD1
size: .
V: TRBV7-3
J: TRBJ2-3
DNA: TGTGCCAGCAGCCCAAACCGGGACAGGGTGGGTACGCAGTATTTT
CDR3: CASSPNRDRVGTQYF

D: TRBD1
size: .
V: TRBV5-3
J: TRBJ1-2
DNA: TGTGCCAGAAGCCACAAACAGGGGGCAGGAGGCTACACCTTC
CDR3: CARSHKQGAGGYTF

D: TRBD1
size: once
V: TRBV19
J: TRBJ1-1
DNA: TGTGCCAGTAACTCTCCATCCGCAGGGGGGGTCACTGAAGCTTTCTTT
CDR3: CASNSPSAGGVTEAFF

D: TRBD2
size: .
V: TRBV7-3
J: TRBJ2-1
DNA: TGTGCCAGCAGCCCGCCGGGACTAGCCCTCAATGAGCAGTTCTTC
CDR3: CASSPPGLALNEQFF

D: .
size: .
V: TRBV6-6
J: TRBJ1-1
DNA: TGTGCCAGCATTTCAAGGACAGCTAAGAACACTGAAGCTTTCTTT
CDR3: CASISRTAKNTEAFF

D: .
size: .
V: TRBV25-1
J: TRBJ1-1
DNA: TGTGCCAGCAGTGAAGTGGCGAACACTGAAGCTTTCTTT
CDR3: CASSEVANTEAFF

D: .
size: .
V: TRBV19
J: TRBJ1-1
DNA: TGTGCCAGTAGTAGTCAGAGAAACACTGAAGCTTTCTTT
CDR3: CASSSQRNTEAFF

D: TRBD1
size: .
V: TRBV7-6
J: TRBJ2-7
DNA: TGTGCCAGCAGCTTAGCCGGGACAGGAACTTTTAGCTCCTACGAGCAGTACTTC
CDR3: CASSLAGTGTFSSYEQYF

D: TRBD1
size: few
V: TRBV28
J: TRBJ1-2
DNA: TGTGCCAGCAGGGGAACAGGGGGCGGGTATGGCTACACCTTC
CDR3: CASRGTGGGYGYTF

D: TRBD2
size: .
V: TRBV7-2
J: TRBJ2-1
DNA: TGTGCCAGCAGCTTAAACGGAGCTAGCGGGACATACAATGAGCAGTTCTTC
CDR3: CASSLNGASGTYNEQFF

D: .
size: .
V: TRBV4-3
J: TRBJ2-7
DNA: TGCGCCAGCAGCCAAGATAGGGACGGCTACGAGCAGTACTTC
CDR3: CASSQDRDGYEQYF

D: TRBD2
size: few
V: TRBV19
J: TRBJ2-1
DNA: TGTGCCAGTAGTATAAACGGGAGGGGTGACGATGAGCAGTTCTTC
CDR3: CASSINGRGDDEQFF

D: .
size: few
V: TRBV7-3
J: TRBJ2-7
DNA: TGTGCCAGCAGCGACAGGTCCTACGAGCAGTACTTC
CDR3: CASSDRSYEQYF

D: .
size: .
V: TRBV6-1
J: TRBJ2-1
DNA: TGTGCCAGCAGCCCCTCTTACGACAATGAGCAGTTCTTC
CDR3: CASSPSYDNEQFF

D: TRBD1
size: once
V: TRBV29-1
J: TRBJ2-7
DNA: TGCAGCGTTCTCGGGACAGTTTCCTACGAGCAGTACTTC
CDR3: CSVLGTVSYEQYF

D: .
size: .
V: TRBV11-2
J: TRBJ2-5
DNA: TGTGCCAGCAGCCAGGGGCCGGAAAAAGAGACCCAGTACTTC
CDR3: CASSQGPEKETQYF

D: TRBD1
size: .
V: TRBV14
J: TRBJ2-7
DNA: TGTGCCAGCAGCCAACCCGGGACAGGTTCCTACGAGCAGTACTTC
CDR3: CASSQPGTGSYEQYF

D: .
size: .
V: TRBV4-3
J: TRBJ1-2
DNA: TGCGCCAGCAGCCAAGATACCGCCTATGGCTACACCTTC
CDR3: CASSQDTAYGYTF

D: .
size: .
V: TRBV27
J: TRBJ1-3
DNA: TGTGCCAGCAGTTTATCAAATACTGGAAACACCATATATTTT
CDR3: CASSLSNTGNTIYF